This TCR beta chain appears in the sequencing data of a study of T cell responses to AZD1222 COVID-19 vaccine. For the study at large: Second-dose groups at about 4 or about 12 weeks were pooled.

Some clones are missing from TCRdb's copy, which holds only in-frame ones; the method was immunoSEQ multiplex PCR. In the table there are roughly 120,000 clones, about 90% of which are singletons. The CDR3 totals 17 residues. J gave up 4 bases and V 5 bases, and 7 bases lay outside the gene matches. Germline CDR1 and CDR2: KGHDR and SFDVKD. Comments on this clone: Antigen unknown.

Study-wide results and limits: Nearly half of spike-specific TCRs reportedly target unmutated variant regions. Repertoires were sampled only after the peak T cell response.

This receptor was identified in an adult in good health. Source: peripheral blood, taken on day 0 of AZD1222 vaccination. This chain connects TRBV24-1 to TRBJ2-2; 12 bases agree with TRBD2. For the CDR3, the DNA is TGTGCCACCAGTGCTAGCGGGAGGGCCTTTGTCACCGGGGAGCTGTTTTTT. It specifies CATSASGRAFVTGELFF.